This T cell receptor (beta chain) was identified during a study of blood T cell repertoires in COVID-19. TCRdb keeps only in-frame clones here, not all; method: immunoSEQ multiplex PCR. The sample consists of over 70,000 clones, around 80% of them appearing once. Input material: peripheral blood. This TCR derives from an older man who had recovered from COVID-19.

CDR3 DNA sequence: TGTGCCAGCAGCCTCCTTTCAACGGGGGACACTGAAGCTTTCTTT. Translation: CASSLLSTGDTEAFF. The V call is TRBV7-8, the J call TRBJ1-1, with D possibly matching TRBD1 (5 bases). CDR1 is SGHVS, CDR2 FQNEAQ, per germline. The CDR3 is 15 residues long. The germline V and J ends were trimmed by 5 bases and 3 bases, with 16 bases remaining between them.